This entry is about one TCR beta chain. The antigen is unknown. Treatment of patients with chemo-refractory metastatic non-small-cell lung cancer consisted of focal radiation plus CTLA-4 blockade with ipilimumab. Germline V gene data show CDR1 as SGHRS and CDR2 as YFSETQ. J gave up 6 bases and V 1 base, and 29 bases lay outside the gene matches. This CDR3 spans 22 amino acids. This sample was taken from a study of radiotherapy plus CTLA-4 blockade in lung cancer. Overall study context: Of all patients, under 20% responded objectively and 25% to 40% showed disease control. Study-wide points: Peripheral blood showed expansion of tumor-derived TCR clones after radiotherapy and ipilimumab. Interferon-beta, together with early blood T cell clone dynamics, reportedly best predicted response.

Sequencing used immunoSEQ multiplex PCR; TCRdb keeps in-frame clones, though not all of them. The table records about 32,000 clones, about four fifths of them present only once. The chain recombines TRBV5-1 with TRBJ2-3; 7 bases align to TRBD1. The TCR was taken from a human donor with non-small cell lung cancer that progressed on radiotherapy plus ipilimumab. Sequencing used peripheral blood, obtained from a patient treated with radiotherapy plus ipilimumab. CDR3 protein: CASSLNGWGSRDSSTPRDTQYF. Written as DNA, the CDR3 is TGCGCCAGCAGCTTGAATGGATGGGGCAGCCGGGACAGCAGCACCCCCCGCGATACGCAGTATTTT.